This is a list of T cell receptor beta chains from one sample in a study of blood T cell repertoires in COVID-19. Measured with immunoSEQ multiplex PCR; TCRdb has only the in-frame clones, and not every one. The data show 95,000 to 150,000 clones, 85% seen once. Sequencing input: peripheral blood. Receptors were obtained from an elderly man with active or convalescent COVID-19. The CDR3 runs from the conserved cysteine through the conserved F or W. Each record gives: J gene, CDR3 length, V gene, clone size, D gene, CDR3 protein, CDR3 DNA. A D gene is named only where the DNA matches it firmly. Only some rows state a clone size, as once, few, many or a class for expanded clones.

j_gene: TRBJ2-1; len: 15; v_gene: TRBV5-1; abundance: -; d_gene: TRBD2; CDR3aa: CASSSRLAGVNEQFF; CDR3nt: TGCGCCAGCAGCTCCCGACTAGCGGGAGTCAATGAGCAGTTCTTC
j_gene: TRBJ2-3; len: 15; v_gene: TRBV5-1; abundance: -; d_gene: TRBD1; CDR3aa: CASSRQGASTDTQYF; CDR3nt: TGCGCCAGCAGCCGACAGGGGGCGAGCACAGATACGCAGTATTTT
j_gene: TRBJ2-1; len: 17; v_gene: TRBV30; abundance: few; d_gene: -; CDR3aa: CAWSFRAGSWVNNEQFF; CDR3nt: TGTGCCTGGAGTTTTAGGGCAGGGTCGTGGGTTAACAATGAGCAGTTCTTC
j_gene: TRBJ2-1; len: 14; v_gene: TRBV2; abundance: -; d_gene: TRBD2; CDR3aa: CASREGLAYHEQFF; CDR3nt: TGTGCCAGCAGAGAGGGACTAGCGTACCATGAGCAGTTCTTC
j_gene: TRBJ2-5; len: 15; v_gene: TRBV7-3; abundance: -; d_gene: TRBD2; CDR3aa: CASSPSGGRKETQYF; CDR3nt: TGTGCCAGCAGCCCCTCGGGCGGGAGGAAGGAGACCCAGTACTTC
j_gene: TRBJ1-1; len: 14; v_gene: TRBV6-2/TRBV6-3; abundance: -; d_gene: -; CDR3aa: CASSYGGKDTEAFF; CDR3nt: TGTGCCAGCAGTTACGGGGGGAAGGACACTGAAGCTTTCTTT
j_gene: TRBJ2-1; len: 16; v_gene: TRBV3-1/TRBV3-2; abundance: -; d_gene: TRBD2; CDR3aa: CASSPMTSGRAREQFF; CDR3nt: TGTGCCAGCAGCCCCATGACTAGCGGGAGGGCCCGGGAGCAGTTCTTC
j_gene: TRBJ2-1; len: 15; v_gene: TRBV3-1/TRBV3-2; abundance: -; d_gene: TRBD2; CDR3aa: CASSLTSGGAYEQFF; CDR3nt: TGTGCCAGCAGCCTGACTAGCGGGGGGGCCTATGAGCAGTTCTTC
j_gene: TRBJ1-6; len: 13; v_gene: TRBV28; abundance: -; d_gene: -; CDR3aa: CASSFPGFKPLHF; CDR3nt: TGTGCCAGCAGTTTTCCGGGGTTTAAACCCCTCCACTTT
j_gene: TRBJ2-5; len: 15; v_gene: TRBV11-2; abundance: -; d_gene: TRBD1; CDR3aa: CASSLGQSLGETQYF; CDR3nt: TGTGCCAGCAGCTTGGGACAGTCCCTCGGGGAGACCCAGTACTTC
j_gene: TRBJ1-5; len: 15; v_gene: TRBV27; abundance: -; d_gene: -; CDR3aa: CASSLGSGGNQPQHF; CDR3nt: TGTGCCAGCAGTTTAGGGAGCGGGGGTAATCAGCCCCAGCATTTT
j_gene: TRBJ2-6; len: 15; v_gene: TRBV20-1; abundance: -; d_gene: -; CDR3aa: CSASRGYSGANVLTF; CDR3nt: TGCAGTGCTAGTAGGGGTTACTCTGGGGCCAACGTCCTGACTTTC
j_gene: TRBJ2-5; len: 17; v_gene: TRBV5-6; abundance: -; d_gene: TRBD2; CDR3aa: CASSLRTSGKVQETQYF; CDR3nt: TGTGCCAGCAGCCTTCGGACTAGCGGGAAGGTCCAAGAGACCCAGTACTTC
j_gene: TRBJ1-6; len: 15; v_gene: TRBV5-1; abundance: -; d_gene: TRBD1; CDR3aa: CASRRSGQDGSPLHF; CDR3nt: TGCGCCAGCAGACGCTCGGGACAGGACGGATCACCCCTCCACTTT
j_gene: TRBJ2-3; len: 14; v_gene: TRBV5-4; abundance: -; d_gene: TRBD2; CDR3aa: CASHTSGGTDTQYF; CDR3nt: TGTGCCAGTCATACTAGCGGGGGCACAGATACGCAGTATTTT
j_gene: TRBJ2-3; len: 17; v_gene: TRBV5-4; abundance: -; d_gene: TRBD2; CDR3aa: CASSEGLAGASTDTQYF; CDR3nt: TGTGCCAGCAGCGAGGGACTAGCGGGGGCTAGCACAGATACGCAGTATTTT
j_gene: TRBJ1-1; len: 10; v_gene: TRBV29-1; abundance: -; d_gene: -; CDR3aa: CSGTETEAFF; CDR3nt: TGCAGCGGCACAGAGACTGAAGCTTTCTTT
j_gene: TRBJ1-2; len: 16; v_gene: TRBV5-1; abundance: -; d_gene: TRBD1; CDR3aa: CASSLTGTGGIYGYTF; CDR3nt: TGCGCCAGCAGCTTGACGGGGACAGGGGGCATCTATGGCTACACCTTC
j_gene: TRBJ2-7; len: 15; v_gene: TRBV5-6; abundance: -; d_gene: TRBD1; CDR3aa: CASSAMGQGAWEQYF; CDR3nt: TGTGCCAGCAGCGCAATGGGGCAGGGGGCGTGGGAGCAGTACTTC
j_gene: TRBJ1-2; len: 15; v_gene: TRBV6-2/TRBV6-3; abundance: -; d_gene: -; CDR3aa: CASSDAGPKNYGYTF; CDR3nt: TGTGCCAGCAGTGATGCAGGGCCGAAAAACTATGGCTACACCTTC
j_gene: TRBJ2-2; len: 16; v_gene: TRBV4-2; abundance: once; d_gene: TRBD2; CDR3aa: CASSQDRLAGTGELFF; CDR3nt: TGTGCCAGCAGCCAAGATCGACTAGCGGGAACCGGGGAGCTGTTTTTT
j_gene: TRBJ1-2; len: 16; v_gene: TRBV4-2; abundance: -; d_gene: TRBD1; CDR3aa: CASSLSPGQGAYGYTF; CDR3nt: TGTGCCAGCAGCCTCTCTCCGGGACAGGGGGCCTATGGCTACACCTTC
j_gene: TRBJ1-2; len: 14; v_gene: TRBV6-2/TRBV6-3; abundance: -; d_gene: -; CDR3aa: CASSPGRDERNYTF; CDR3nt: TGTGCCAGCAGTCCAGGACGGGATGAGAGGAACTACACCTTC
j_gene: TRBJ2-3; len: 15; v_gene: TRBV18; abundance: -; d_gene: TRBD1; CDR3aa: CASSPRGTGTDTQYF; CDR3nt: TGTGCCAGCTCACCGCGCGGGACAGGGACAGATACGCAGTATTTT
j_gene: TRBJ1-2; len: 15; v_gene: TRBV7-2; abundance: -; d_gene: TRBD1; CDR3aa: CASSLGETGHYGYTF; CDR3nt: TGTGCCAGCAGCTTAGGCGAGACAGGGCACTATGGCTACACCTTC
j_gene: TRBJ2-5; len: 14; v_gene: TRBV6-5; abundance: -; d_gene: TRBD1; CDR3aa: CASRQQGRGETQYF; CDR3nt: TGTGCCAGCAGACAACAGGGGAGAGGAGAGACCCAGTACTTC
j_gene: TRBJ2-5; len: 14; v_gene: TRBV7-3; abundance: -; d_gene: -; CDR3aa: CASSPSLDEETQYF; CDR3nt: TGTGCCAGCAGCCCATCACTAGACGAGGAGACCCAGTACTTC
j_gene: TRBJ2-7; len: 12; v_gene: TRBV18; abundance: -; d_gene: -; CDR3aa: CASSSSPHEQYF; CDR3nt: TGTGCCAGCTCATCTAGTCCCCACGAGCAGTACTTC
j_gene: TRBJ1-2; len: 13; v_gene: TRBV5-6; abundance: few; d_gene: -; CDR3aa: CASSQDRQYGYTF; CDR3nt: TGTGCCAGCAGCCAAGACAGACAGTATGGCTACACCTTC
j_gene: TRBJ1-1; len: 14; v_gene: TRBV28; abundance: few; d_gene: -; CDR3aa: CASTYPSGNTEAFF; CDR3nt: TGTGCCAGCACCTACCCATCCGGGAACACTGAAGCTTTCTTT
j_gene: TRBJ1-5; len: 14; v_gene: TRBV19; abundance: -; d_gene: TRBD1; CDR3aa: CASWGQGAGQPQHF; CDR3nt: TGTGCCTCATGGGGACAGGGGGCGGGTCAGCCCCAGCATTTT
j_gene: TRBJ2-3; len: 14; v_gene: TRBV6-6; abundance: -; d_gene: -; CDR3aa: CASSSSGTPETQYF; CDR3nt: TGTGCCAGCAGTTCTTCCGGGACTCCCGAGACGCAGTATTTT